These T cell receptor beta chains were read from a single sample in a study of blood T cell repertoires in COVID-19. This table comes from immunoSEQ multiplex PCR, and its TCRdb copy is limited to in-frame clones, with some not included. The sample records 100,000 to 150,000 clones, more than 70% being singletons. Sequencing was done on a sample of peripheral blood. Every receptor here comes from a woman older than 75 with COVID-19, enrolled during active disease. CDR3s leave out the opening cysteine and the closing phenylalanine or tryptophan. The order of the fields is V gene, J gene, CDR3 protein.

v_gene: TRBV19
j_gene: TRBJ1-5
CDR3aa: ASSVGTGRWNQPQH

v_gene: TRBV28
j_gene: TRBJ2-3
CDR3aa: ASSPIPGLAGENTQY

v_gene: TRBV10-3
j_gene: TRBJ2-1
CDR3aa: AITQGRSYNEQF

v_gene: TRBV10-3
j_gene: TRBJ1-1
CDR3aa: AISESPGGGTEAF

v_gene: TRBV10-2
j_gene: TRBJ2-3
CDR3aa: ASTSGLIGGSTDTQY

v_gene: TRBV7-2
j_gene: TRBJ1-5
CDR3aa: ASSPGVGWVQPQH

v_gene: TRBV7-2
j_gene: TRBJ2-5
CDR3aa: ASSAFGAGGETQY

v_gene: TRBV7-2
j_gene: TRBJ2-4
CDR3aa: ASSPAGTGGYYIQY

v_gene: TRBV21-1
j_gene: TRBJ2-7
CDR3aa: ASSKDRVNEQY

v_gene: TRBV19
j_gene: TRBJ2-7
CDR3aa: ASSPRTGASYEQY

v_gene: TRBV7-6
j_gene: TRBJ2-2
CDR3aa: ASSLAGTSGKNGELF

v_gene: TRBV2
j_gene: TRBJ2-7
CDR3aa: ASSRGQGDSRR

v_gene: TRBV28
j_gene: TRBJ1-6
CDR3aa: ASTLQINSPLH

v_gene: TRBV7-2
j_gene: TRBJ2-5
CDR3aa: ASSLRAGGRQETQY

v_gene: TRBV6-6
j_gene: TRBJ1-3
CDR3aa: ASSYGPGSGNTIY

v_gene: TRBV4-1
j_gene: TRBJ1-4
CDR3aa: ASKRTGGNEKLF

v_gene: TRBV3-1/TRBV3-2
j_gene: TRBJ2-7
CDR3aa: ASSQDTPYEQY

v_gene: TRBV6-6
j_gene: TRBJ1-1
CDR3aa: ASSGAQAGRVTEAF

v_gene: TRBV7-3
j_gene: TRBJ1-2
CDR3aa: ASSRDGAGGYGYT

v_gene: TRBV6-6
j_gene: TRBJ2-5
CDR3aa: ASSSAGEVKTQY

v_gene: TRBV28
j_gene: TRBJ1-1
CDR3aa: ASSLVRLGNTEAF

v_gene: TRBV14
j_gene: TRBJ1-1
CDR3aa: ASSQVYGGTEAF

v_gene: TRBV27
j_gene: TRBJ2-5
CDR3aa: ASSLGAQGKTQY

v_gene: TRBV5-1
j_gene: TRBJ1-4
CDR3aa: ASSVGQGAEKLF

v_gene: TRBV4-1
j_gene: TRBJ1-6
CDR3aa: ASSQEGDSEGYNSPLH

v_gene: TRBV24-1
j_gene: TRBJ2-1
CDR3aa: ATSDPGTSGMDEQF

v_gene: TRBV7-9
j_gene: TRBJ2-5
CDR3aa: ASSFYRQETQY

v_gene: TRBV19
j_gene: TRBJ2-6
CDR3aa: ASSQGANGANVLT

v_gene: TRBV18
j_gene: TRBJ2-7
CDR3aa: ASSSSGKSYEQY

v_gene: TRBV5-1
j_gene: TRBJ2-1
CDR3aa: ASSSEPGQGALSSYNEQF

v_gene: TRBV5-4
j_gene: TRBJ2-3
CDR3aa: ASSLAGGTDTQY

v_gene: TRBV4-2
j_gene: TRBJ2-5
CDR3aa: ASSHPSGSTPETQY

v_gene: TRBV28
j_gene: TRBJ1-5
CDR3aa: ASSLRGASNQPQH

v_gene: TRBV7-8
j_gene: TRBJ1-1
CDR3aa: ASSLVRGMNTEAF

v_gene: TRBV6-5
j_gene: TRBJ1-5
CDR3aa: ASILGGASNQPQH

v_gene: TRBV14
j_gene: TRBJ1-4
CDR3aa: ASSQNRGNEKLF

v_gene: TRBV5-1
j_gene: TRBJ2-7
CDR3aa: ASSLVPGGAYEQY

v_gene: TRBV19
j_gene: TRBJ2-2
CDR3aa: ASSLTGVSGELF

v_gene: TRBV5-6
j_gene: TRBJ1-1
CDR3aa: ASSFSRTGGAITEAF

v_gene: TRBV11-3
j_gene: TRBJ2-1
CDR3aa: ASSLDSFSYNEQF

v_gene: TRBV10-3
j_gene: TRBJ2-2
CDR3aa: AISGPRQGAGSGELF

v_gene: TRBV21-1
j_gene: TRBJ2-7
CDR3aa: ASSKVTLAGGGEQY

v_gene: TRBV9
j_gene: TRBJ2-5
CDR3aa: ASSQGRDFSETQY

v_gene: TRBV19
j_gene: TRBJ1-5
CDR3aa: ASSIRTGVDGQPQH

v_gene: TRBV24-1
j_gene: TRBJ2-1
CDR3aa: ATSDLLRGNEQF

v_gene: TRBV2
j_gene: TRBJ2-7
CDR3aa: ASSRLAEGYEQY

v_gene: TRBV11-1
j_gene: TRBJ2-1
CDR3aa: ASSGTGLRAYNEQF

v_gene: TRBV4-3
j_gene: TRBJ2-3
CDR3aa: ASSQDPVDTQY

v_gene: TRBV6-1
j_gene: TRBJ2-3
CDR3aa: ASSGPGQRRQNTQY

v_gene: TRBV11-1
j_gene: TRBJ1-1
CDR3aa: ASSPRQGSTEAF

v_gene: TRBV7-9
j_gene: TRBJ2-5
CDR3aa: ASSLGDRGQETQY

v_gene: TRBV19
j_gene: TRBJ1-3
CDR3aa: ASSSIDRASGNTIY

v_gene: TRBV14
j_gene: TRBJ2-1
CDR3aa: ASSLGLAGLSSYNEQF

v_gene: TRBV19
j_gene: TRBJ1-5
CDR3aa: ASSIEGQGAYSNQPQH